These T cell receptor beta chains were read from a single sample in a study of OX40 agonist ivuxolimab in advanced cancers. Measured with immunoSEQ multiplex PCR; TCRdb has only the in-frame clones, and not every one. The repertoire consists of about 60,000 clones, with about 90% occurring once and the leading ten covering about 1.8%. The material sequenced was CD4+ or CD8+ T cells sorted from blood, taken in a trial of the OX40 agonist ivuxolimab. Every receptor here comes from an adult with an advanced solid tumor such as melanoma, head and neck, liver or kidney cancer. The CDR3 runs from the conserved cysteine through the conserved F or W. D genes are given only for firm matches. Expanded clones get a size class; other rows say once, few or many, or leave the size out.

D	V	J	size	DNA	CDR3
TRBD2	TRBV10-2	TRBJ2-1	NA	TGCGCCAGCAGTGAGGGCCGGGGGGTGAATGAGCAGTTCTTC	CASSEGRGVNEQFF
NA	TRBV7-3	TRBJ2-7	NA	TGTGCCAGCAGCTTAAAAGCGGCGGGGACTGAGCAGTACTTC	CASSLKAAGTEQYF
TRBD2	TRBV7-6	TRBJ2-7	NA	TGTGCCAGCAGCTTAAGCGGGGGGGCGTACGAGCAGTACTTC	CASSLSGGAYEQYF
TRBD2	TRBV30	TRBJ2-7	NA	TGTGCCTGGAAAGGGCTAGCGGGAGTCGAGCAGTACTTC	CAWKGLAGVEQYF
NA	TRBV4-3	TRBJ2-6	NA	TGCGCCAGCAGCCAAGATTGGATGGTAGCCAACGTCCTGACTTTC	CASSQDWMVANVLTF
TRBD2	TRBV10-3	TRBJ2-7	NA	TGTGCCATCACACCCGCGGGAGCGGGCGAGCAGTACTTC	CAITPAGAGEQYF
NA	TRBV7-8	TRBJ2-3	NA	TGTGCCAGCAGCTTAGTTCAGGGAAGCACAGATACGCAGTATTTT	CASSLVQGSTDTQYF
NA	TRBV18	TRBJ1-2	NA	TGTGCCAGCTCACCGGAAAGGGAGCGGGTCTATGGCTACACCTTC	CASSPERERVYGYTF
NA	TRBV27	TRBJ1-5	NA	TGTGCCAGCAGTCCCCGGGACCGCAATCAGCCCCAGCATTTT	CASSPRDRNQPQHF
TRBD1	TRBV5-6	TRBJ1-5	NA	TGTGCCAGCACCGCTTGGCCCCCGAGCAGACAGGGTGGGCAGCCCCAGCATTTT	CASTAWPPSRQGGQPQHF
TRBD2	TRBV19	TRBJ2-1	NA	TGTGCCAGTAGGCGAGCGGGAGAGATGGGAAATGAGCAGTTCTTC	CASRRAGEMGNEQFF
NA	TRBV30	TRBJ2-4	NA	TGTGCCTGGAGTGTAGGGGGAGGGCTAGCCAAAAACATTCAGTACTTC	CAWSVGGGLAKNIQYF
NA	TRBV29-1	TRBJ1-5	NA	TGCAGCGTTAAAGTAGGTTTGCAGCCCCAGCATTTT	CSVKVGLQPQHF
TRBD1	TRBV6-1	TRBJ2-3	once	TGTGCCAGCAGTGAAGCACCTGGATGGGACAGCTATACGCAGTATTTT	CASSEAPGWDSYTQYF
TRBD1	TRBV5-1	TRBJ2-1	NA	TGCGCCAGCAGCTTGGGACAGGGGGCGTCGTACAATGAGCAGTTCTTC	CASSLGQGASYNEQFF
TRBD1	TRBV6-5	TRBJ1-6	NA	TGTGCCAGCAGTTACTCGAGGGACAGGGTTTCACCCCTCCACTTT	CASSYSRDRVSPLHF
NA	TRBV4-2	TRBJ2-1	NA	TGTGCCAGCAGCCAAGTTACGGTCCGGACGGAAGGGGATGAGCAGTTCTTC	CASSQVTVRTEGDEQFF
NA	TRBV28	TRBJ1-2	NA	TGTGCCAGCAGTTCACAGAGCTATGGCTACACCTTC	CASSSQSYGYTF
TRBD2	TRBV10-3	TRBJ2-5	NA	TGTGCCATCAGTGAGCAAACTAGCGGGACCCAGTACTTC	CAISEQTSGTQYF
TRBD1	TRBV7-2	TRBJ1-1	NA	TGTGCCAGCAGCTTAGGACAGGGGGGGTCCACTGAAGCTTTCTTT	CASSLGQGGSTEAFF
NA	TRBV11-1	TRBJ2-7	NA	TGTGCCAGCAGCTTAGATGGACAACCCATCGAGCAGTACTTC	CASSLDGQPIEQYF
TRBD2	TRBV5-1	TRBJ2-1	NA	TGCGCCAGCAGCCCGGGGGCGGGAGGTTCAAATGAGCAGTTCTTC	CASSPGAGGSNEQFF
TRBD1	TRBV7-9	TRBJ2-5	NA	TGTGCCAGCAGCCGAGGACAGGGGGTGGGTGAGACCCAGTACTTC	CASSRGQGVGETQYF
NA	TRBV7-9	TRBJ2-3	once	TGTGCCAGCAGCTTAAGTGGAGATACGCAGTATTTT	CASSLSGDTQYF
NA	TRBV18	TRBJ2-2	once	TGTGCCAGCTCCCCCACACGGGACACCGGGGAGCTGTTTTTT	CASSPTRDTGELFF
NA	TRBV7-3	TRBJ2-6	NA	TGTGCCAGCAGCCCGTCGGCTGGGGCCAACGTCCTGACTTTC	CASSPSAGANVLTF
NA	TRBV5-1	TRBJ2-5	NA	TGCGCCAGCAGCTTGGTTCCAGGGGTGAAAGAGACCCAGTACTTC	CASSLVPGVKETQYF
TRBD2	TRBV7-8	TRBJ2-1	NA	TGTGCCAGCAGCGGGACTAGCGGGAAGAATGAGCAGTTCTTC	CASSGTSGKNEQFF
TRBD1	TRBV27	TRBJ2-7	NA	TGTGCCAGCAGTTCCTTCCGGGACAGGGTATCGGACGAGCAGTACTTC	CASSSFRDRVSDEQYF
NA	TRBV27	TRBJ2-3	NA	TGTGCCAGCAGTTTCAGTTCATCTAGCACAGATACGCAGTATTTT	CASSFSSSSTDTQYF
NA	TRBV30	TRBJ1-1	NA	TGTGCCTGGAGTGTACTCTTGAACACTGAAGCTTTCTTT	CAWSVLLNTEAFF
NA	TRBV18	TRBJ1-2	once	TGTGCCAGCTCACCAGCAGGGGAGTACTATGGCTACACCTTC	CASSPAGEYYGYTF
TRBD1	TRBV19	TRBJ1-5	once	TGTGCCAGTAGTATAGATGTACAGGGGAATCAGCCCCAGCATTTT	CASSIDVQGNQPQHF
TRBD1	TRBV10-3	TRBJ1-5	few	TGTGCCGGCGGACAGGGGCGAGAACAGCCCCAGCATTTT	CAGGQGREQPQHF
NA	TRBV4-2	TRBJ2-7	NA	TGTGCCAGCAGCCAAGAGGACGGGATACACGAGCAGTACTTC	CASSQEDGIHEQYF
NA	TRBV2	TRBJ1-2	once	TGTGCCAGCAGTGGTGGACCGAACTATGGCTACACCTTC	CASSGGPNYGYTF
NA	TRBV30	TRBJ1-2	NA	TGTGCCTGGAGTGTACGTAACAGGGAAATCTATGGCTACACCTTC	CAWSVRNREIYGYTF
NA	TRBV28	TRBJ2-3	NA	TGTGCCAGCAGTTTCGGGGTCACAGATACGCAGTATTTT	CASSFGVTDTQYF
TRBD1	TRBV7-3	TRBJ2-6	NA	TGTGCCAGCAGCTCCCAGGGGGCTGGGGCCAACGTCCTGACTTTC	CASSSQGAGANVLTF
NA	TRBV18	TRBJ2-1	NA	TGTGCCAGCTCACCTGCAGGGAGCTCCTACAATGAGCAGTTCTTC	CASSPAGSSYNEQFF
TRBD1	TRBV7-9	TRBJ1-3	NA	TGTGCCAGCAGCTTACAGGGGGCGCGGGGAAACACCATATATTTT	CASSLQGARGNTIYF
NA	TRBV2	TRBJ2-7	NA	TGTGCCAGCGGGAGAGGGGTCTACGAGCAGTACTTC	CASGRGVYEQYF
NA	TRBV29-1	TRBJ2-2	NA	TGCAGCGGAACAGGATGGCCGAACACCGGGGAGCTGTTTTTT	CSGTGWPNTGELFF